The T cell receptor (beta chain) described here comes from a study of T cell responses to AZD1222 COVID-19 vaccine. The study pooled second doses at about 4 or about 12 weeks. As for this clone: Its antigen is unknown.

The CDR3 sequence is 12 residues long. Trimming shortened V by 6 bases and J by 5 bases, and 10 bases separated the two germline ends. Assay: immunoSEQ multiplex PCR; the TCRdb copy retains only in-frame clones and omits some. The table lists some 110,000 clones, more than 80% of them singletons, with approximately 4.7% in the top ten. Study-level findings and limits: Mapped onto spike, vaccine-associated CD4 TCRs spanned it and were dominant at 160-218 and 743-854. Unmutated variant regions reportedly attract nearly half of all spike-specific TCRs. Clonal diversity may have been underestimated in mostly white British donors.

The source was peripheral blood, collected 28 days after the second AZD1222 dose. This clonotype was sampled from an adult who received the AZD1222 COVID-19 vaccine. The rearrangement uses TRBV12-3 or TRBV12-4 and TRBJ1-2; D unresolved. This CDR3 is CASSRTRYGYTF. CDR3 DNA sequence: TGTGCCAGCAGCCGCACAAGATATGGCTACACCTTC.